This T cell receptor beta chain was identified in a study of Graves' ophthalmopathy and Graves' hyperthyroidism. Clinical symptoms, serum thyroxine, TRAb, thyroid ultrasound and orbital computed tomography formed the basis of diagnosis. Amplification of the TCR beta CDR3 regions used RNA transcripts (as template). HTBI primers primed a first-round RT-PCR, and a second-round multiplex PCR followed. TCRdb independently ran MiXCR on the multiplex PCR reads; one entry per CDR3 protein. The data show approximately 380,000 distinct CDR3 sequences, 21% seen once. This clonotype was seen many times. Its specificity is unknown. The study, taken as a whole, reports: Detection in blood was also observed for most expanded thyroid clonotypes above 0.001 frequency. Predictions made by the model for ophthalmopathy progression reached more than 55% sensitivity and about 72% specificity.

The CDR3 is 15 amino acids. Germline trimming cut 3 bases from V and 7 bases from J; bases unmatched to any gene: 8. The clonotype originates from a woman in her late teens or twenties with stable Graves' hyperthyroidism. Sequenced sample: peripheral blood. The rearrangement links TRBV12-3 or TRBV12-4 to TRBJ1-5, with 8 bases identical to TRBD1. CDR3 sequence reads: CASSFGQGAWQPQHF. The CDR3 coding sequence is TGTGCCAGCAGTTTCGGGCAGGGGGCTTGGCAGCCCCAGCATTTT.